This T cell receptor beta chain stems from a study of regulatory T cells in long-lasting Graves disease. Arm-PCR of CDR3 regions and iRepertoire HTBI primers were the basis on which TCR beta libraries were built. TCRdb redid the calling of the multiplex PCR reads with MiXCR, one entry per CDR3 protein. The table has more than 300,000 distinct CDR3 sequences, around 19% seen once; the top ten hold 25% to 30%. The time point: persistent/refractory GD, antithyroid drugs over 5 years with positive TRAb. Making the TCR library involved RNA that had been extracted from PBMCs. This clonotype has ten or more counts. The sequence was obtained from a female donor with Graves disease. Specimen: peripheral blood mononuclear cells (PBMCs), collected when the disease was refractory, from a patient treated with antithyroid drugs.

CDR3 sequence: CATSGTGQETQYF. The CDR3 region has the DNA TGTGCCACCAGTGGGACAGGCCAAGAGACCCAGTACTTC. This sequence joins TRBV24-1 and TRBJ2-5, with 7 bases lining up with TRBD1. Unmatched junction bases numbered 0, after V lost 5 bases and J lost 1 base. Germline V gene data show CDR1 as KGHDR and CDR2 as SFDVKD. This CDR3 region has 13 residues.